The 27 T cell receptor beta chains reported below all come from one sample, sequenced in a study of blood T cells in healthy people across ages. Together with a sample-barcoded 5' primer, a J-beta primer mix was included in a second PCR lasting about 7 to 12 cycles. In TCRdb, the 5' RACE reads were re-called with MiXCR into one record per CDR3 protein. Counted here are about 1.6 million distinct CDR3 sequences, approximately 32% occurring once; the ten biggest clones make up approximately 11%. The sample was blood. Receptors originate from a woman in her twenties or thirties in good health.

The rearrangement joins TRBV20-1 to TRBJ1-4, with D possibly being TRBD1 (5 bases). V lost 2 bases and J lost 6, with 7 bases in between. CDR3 size: 12 residues. In germline, CDR1 is DFQATT, CDR2 SNEGSKA (reference sequence). CDR3 protein: CSARQGDEKLFF. The CDR3, as DNA: TGCAGTGCTAGACAGGGAGATGAAAAACTGTTTTTT.

This clonotype was counted ten times or more. This chain uses TRBV5-1 with TRBJ2-5, with 8 nucleotides matching TRBD1. This CDR3 is built from 14 residues. The V and J ends lost 5 bases and 5 bases, in that order; junction bases with no gene match: 8. The germline V gene has CDR1 SGHRS and CDR2 YFSETQ. CDR3 residues: CASRQGQGRETQYF. DNA of the CDR3: TGCGCCAGCAGACAAGGACAGGGCAGGGAGACCCAGTACTTC.

The table lists this clonotype with a few counts. The chain joins TRBV7-9 to TRBJ1-2, with a possible D match to TRBD1 (5 bases). Germline CDR1 SEHNR, CDR2 FQNEAQ (reference sequence). Trimming took 4 bases from V and 8 from J, leaving 29 bases between them. The CDR3 totals 18 residues. The CDR3 DNA reads as TGTGCCAGCAGCTCATCCAAGCCAACCGGGACCGTTTACTTCGGCTACACCTTC. This sequence encodes CASSSSKPTGTVYFGYTF.

This clonotype was seen only a few times. The V and J genes are TRBV20-1 and TRBJ2-5; D possibly corresponds to TRBD2 (6 bases). Germline-derived CDR1 and CDR2 are DFQATT and SNEGSKA (reference sequence). The length of the CDR3 is 13 residues. CDR3 in amino acids: CSRWGLPKETQYF. CDR3 sequence (DNA): TGCAGCCGATGGGGACTCCCAAAGGAGACCCAGTACTTC.

With regard to this clonotype: One end of the junction varies from germline; a read error may be responsible. The V call is TRBV27, the J call TRBJ2-1, with TRBD2 identical over 10 bases. From germline, CDR1 is MNHEY and CDR2 SMNVEV (reference sequence). The CDR3 runs to 15 residues. The CDR3 here is CACSFTSSGSREQFF. The CDR3 coding sequence is TGTGCCTGCAGTTTTACCTCTAGCGGGAGCCGGGAGCAGTTCTTC.

This clonotype was seen a few times. The J gene is TRBJ2-7, the V gene TRBV20-1; 7 nucleotides agree with TRBD2. The V gene end was trimmed by 0 bases and the J gene end by 1 base; junction bases not matched to a gene: 9. The CDR3 sequence is 16 residues long. The germline V gene has CDR1 DFQATT and CDR2 SNEGSKA (reference sequence). The CDR3 spells CSARDRGLEKSYEQYF. The CDR3 DNA is TGCAGTGCTAGAGATCGAGGACTAGAGAAATCCTACGAGCAGTACTTC.

This clonotype was picked up a small number of times. The genes are TRBV20-1 and TRBJ1-2; 10 bases match TRBD1. CDR3 length: 14 amino acids. V was pared by 5 bases and J by 4 bases, with 7 bases of the junction left unmatched. CDR1 is DFQATT and CDR2 is SNEGSKA in the germline V gene (reference sequence). CDR3 protein: CSAGSTGGFYGYTF. CDR3 in DNA: TGCAGTGCTGGATCGACAGGGGGCTTCTATGGCTACACCTTC.

This clonotype was picked up one time. This chain joins TRBV7-7 and TRBJ2-5; D tentatively fits TRBD1 or TRBD2 (5 bases each). The CDR3 has 15 residues. Trimming took off 2 bases at V and 5 bases at J, with 15 bases between the two ends. In germline, CDR1 is SSHAT, CDR2 FNYEAQ (reference sequence). CDR3 in amino acids: CASSLNGAGLETQYF. The CDR3 DNA reads as TGTGCCAGCAGCTTAAACGGGGCCGGACTGGAGACCCAGTACTTC.

On this clonotype: Being one base from a much bigger clone, this may be a read error. The rearrangement uses TRBV20-1 and TRBJ2-1; possible D gene TRBD2, 6 bases. The CDR3 is 14 residues long. The germline gives CDR1 DFQATT, CDR2 SNEGSKA (reference sequence). The CDR3 DNA sequence: TGCAGTGCTAGCCTAGCGTCCTCCTACAATGAGCGGTTCTTC. Translation: CSASLASSYNERFF.

J is TRBJ2-5 and V is TRBV18; 10 bases are shared with TRBD2. The CDR3 has 19 residues. Germline V gene data show CDR1 as KGHSH and CDR2 as LQKENI. The J segment lost 4 bases and the V segment lost 5 bases, leaving 19 bases of the junction unmatched. The CDR3 region is CASSNLVTSGTAQRETQYF. CDR3 bases: TGTGCCAGCTCAAATCTAGTAACTAGCGGGACCGCCCAACGAGAGACCCAGTACTTC.

This clonotype appeared a few times. This chain connects TRBV20-1 to TRBJ2-7; 7 nucleotides match TRBD2. The germline V gene has CDR1 DFQATT and CDR2 SNEGSKA (reference sequence). The CDR3 runs 14 residues. Trimming took 2 bases from V and 7 from J; bases not matched to a gene: 11. The CDR3 here is CSARPGGKPGEQYF. In nucleotides, the CDR3 is TGCAGTGCTAGACCGGGAGGAAAGCCCGGGGAGCAGTACTTC.

This chain joins TRBV28 and TRBJ1-4; the D is unclear. CDR3 length equals 12 residues. Trimming pared 1 base from V and 11 bases from J, leaving 8 bases between. Germline CDR1 reads MDHEN; CDR2 reads SYDVKM. CDR3: CASSLLRDKLFF. In DNA, the CDR3 is TGTGCCAGCAGTTTATTAAGAGACAAACTGTTTTTT.

This clonotype was recorded a few times. The J gene is TRBJ1-2, the V gene TRBV20-1, with D perhaps TRBD1 (6 bases). The CDR3 is 14 amino acids. The V gene's germline CDR1 is DFQATT and CDR2 SNEGSKA (reference sequence). V dropped 0 bases and J dropped 6 bases, with 14 bases sitting between them. The CDR3 region has the DNA TGCAGTGCTAGAGATCTTAGACAGGATGATGGCTACACCTTC. Encoded protein: CSARDLRQDDGYTF.

This clonotype has only a few counts. The V call is TRBV20-1, the J call TRBJ1-5; D gene ambiguous. The V end was cut by 4 bases, the J end by 0 bases, with 7 bases between. CDR1 is DFQATT, CDR2 SNEGSKA, per germline (reference sequence). The CDR3 is made up of 13 amino acids. In DNA, the CDR3 is TGCAGTGCTAATGCCGATAGCAATCAGCCCCAGCATTTT. Translating it yields CSANADSNQPQHF.

For the CDR3, the DNA is TGTGCCAGCAGTTTAACTTTTTCCGGGGCTGGCCGCACAGATACGCAGTATTTT. The encoded protein is CASSLTFSGAGRTDTQYF. This rearrangement joins TRBV27 to TRBJ2-3, with D tentatively TRBD1 or TRBD2 (5 bases each). Germline V CDR1 and CDR2: MNHEY, SMNVEV (reference sequence). This CDR3 has 18 residues. Trimming cost V 2 bases and J 1 base, with 19 bases left between them.

With respect to this clonotype: At one end the junction does not follow the germline gene, possibly because of a read error. This chain joins TRBV7-9 and TRBJ2-1; tentatively, D is TRBD1 (5 bases). CDR1 is SEHNR, CDR2 FQNEAQ, per germline (reference sequence). This CDR3 contains 13 residues. In DNA form, the CDR3 reads TGTGCCAGCAGCTTTAGGACGGACAATGAGCGGTTCTTC. This sequence encodes CASSFRTDNERFF.

This clonotype was detected only a few times. The rearrangement joins TRBV4-1 to TRBJ2-7; D might be TRBD1 (5 bases). The CDR3 runs 14 residues. V was cut by 0 bases and J by 2 bases, with 8 bases left in between. Germline V gene lookup returns CDR1 MGHRA and CDR2 YSYEKL. The CDR3 DNA sequence: TGCGCCAGCAGCCAAGATCTCAGGGCCTACGAGCAGTACTTC. Residues: CASSQDLRAYEQYF.

This clonotype has a handful of counts. The V call is TRBV2, the J call TRBJ2-3, with D perhaps TRBD2 (6 bases). This CDR3 contains 15 residues. Germline V gene data show CDR1 as SNHLY and CDR2 as FYNNEI. Trimming took 6 bases from V and 2 from J, leaving 15 bases between them. The CDR3 sequence is CASRMDYSHTDTQYF. CDR3 in DNA: TGTGCCAGCAGGATGGACTACTCTCACACAGATACGCAGTATTTT.

This clonotype appeared a few times. The V and J genes are TRBV6-1 and TRBJ2-3; 12 positions agree with TRBD2. Germline V lookup: CDR1 MNHNS, CDR2 SASEGT. With V trimmed by 2 bases and J by 1 base, 4 bases remained unmatched. The CDR3 runs to 17 residues. CDR3 DNA: TGTGCCAGCAGTGAACGCCGACTAGCGGGGGGCACAGATACGCAGTATTTT. Protein sequence: CASSERRLAGGTDTQYF.

V is TRBV5-6 and J is TRBJ2-7; 8 nucleotides agree with TRBD2. The CDR3 contains 16 residues. Germline-derived CDR1 and CDR2 are SGHDT and YYEEEE. V lost 5 bases and J lost 9; bases outside the gene matches: 19. CDR3 protein: CASRISPGTSWPAQYF. The CDR3 coding sequence is TGTGCCAGCAGAATCTCCCCTGGGACTAGTTGGCCCGCGCAGTACTTC.

V is TRBV11-2 and J is TRBJ1-2; a possible D gene is TRBD1 (6 bases). Per the germline V gene, CDR1 is SGHAT and CDR2 is FQNNGV. V lost 2 bases to trimming and J lost 0 bases, with 16 bases between them. The CDR3 totals 17 residues. The CDR3, as DNA: TGTGCCAGCAGCTTACGCCGCCAACAGGGACCTAACTATGGCTACACCTTC. Its protein product is CASSLRRQQGPNYGYTF.

The J gene is TRBJ2-1, the V gene TRBV12-3 or TRBV12-4; TRBD1 agrees at 10 bases. The CDR3 consists of 15 residues. J lost 5 bases, V lost 6 bases, and 7 bases had no gene match. The CDR3 DNA sequence: TGTGCCAGCAGGTCCAGACAGGGGGCTAACAATGAGCAGTTCTTC. This sequence encodes CASRSRQGANNEQFF.

This clonotype was found once. The gene calls are TRBV18 and TRBJ2-1; 9 nucleotides match TRBD2. The CDR3 extends over 17 amino acids. Germline loops: CDR1 KGHSH, CDR2 LQKENI. Trimming took 2 bases from V and 1 from J; bases not matched to a gene: 6. The CDR3 DNA reads TGTGCCAGCTCACCAATGGCTAGCGGGGTTTCCTACAATGAGCAGTTCTTC. Its translation: CASSPMASGVSYNEQFF.

This clonotype was counted between two and nine times. This sequence joins TRBV25-1 and TRBJ1-2, with TRBD1 identical over 9 bases. Germline CDR1 and CDR2: MGHDK and SYGVNS. The CDR3 sequence is 15 residues long. Germline trimming cut 5 bases from V and 6 bases from J; bases unmatched to any gene: 10. The DNA for the CDR3 is TGTGCCAGCAGTCCCCCTGGGACAGGGCTTGATGGCTACACCTTC. This encodes CASSPPGTGLDGYTF.

This clonotype has more than one count but fewer than ten. Since a much larger clone is just one base distant, this may be a read error. This chain links TRBV29-1 with TRBJ2-3; TRBD2 agrees at 7 bases. With V trimmed by 8 bases and J by 2 bases, 10 bases remained unmatched. CDR1 SQVTM and CDR2 ANQGSEA come from the germline V gene. The CDR3 runs to 14 residues. CDR3 sequence reads: CSTSPSGNTDTQYF. CDR3 nucleotides: TGCAGCACGAGTCCTAGCGGAAACACAGATACGCAGTATTTT.

This clonotype was seen repeatedly, ten times or more. The J gene is TRBJ2-5, the V gene TRBV7-9; TRBD1 agrees at 8 bases. Germline V CDR1 and CDR2: SEHNR, FQNEAQ (reference sequence). The CDR3 covers 17 residues. Trimming at V came to 1 base and at J to 1 base, leaving 8 bases not matched to a gene. The CDR3 here is CASSLVPGQEAQETQYF. CDR3 bases: TGTGCCAGCAGCTTAGTCCCGGGACAGGAAGCCCAAGAGACCCAGTACTTC.

V usage is TRBV27 and J usage is TRBJ2-7; either TRBD1 or TRBD2 may supply D (5 bases each). Per the germline V gene, CDR1 is MNHEY and CDR2 is SMNVEV (reference sequence). Trimming cost V 0 bases and J 5 bases, with 17 bases left between them. The CDR3 runs to 16 residues. This CDR3 reads CASSLSNGTGTHEQYF. The CDR3 region has the DNA TGTGCCAGCAGTTTATCGAACGGAACGGGGACCCACGAGCAGTACTTC.